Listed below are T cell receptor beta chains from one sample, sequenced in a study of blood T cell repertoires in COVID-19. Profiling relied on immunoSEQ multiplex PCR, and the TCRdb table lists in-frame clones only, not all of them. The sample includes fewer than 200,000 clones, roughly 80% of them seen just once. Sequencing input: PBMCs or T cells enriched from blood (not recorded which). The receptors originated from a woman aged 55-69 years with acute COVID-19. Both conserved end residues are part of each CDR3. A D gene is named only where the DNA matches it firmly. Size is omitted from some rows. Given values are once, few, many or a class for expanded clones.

cdr3_nt: TGTGCCAGCAGCCCGATGGGACAAAAAGGACAGCCCCAGCATTTT; cdr3_aa: CASSPMGQKGQPQHF; clone_size: once; d_call: .; j_call: TRBJ1-5; v_call: TRBV7-9
cdr3_nt: TGTGCCACCGAGGAAGGCAGCAATCAGCCCCAGCATTTT; cdr3_aa: CATEEGSNQPQHF; clone_size: .; d_call: .; j_call: TRBJ1-5; v_call: TRBV24-1
cdr3_nt: TGTGCCATCACCCAGACTAGCGGGGGTACCGATACGCAGTATTTT; cdr3_aa: CAITQTSGGTDTQYF; clone_size: .; d_call: TRBD2; j_call: TRBJ2-3; v_call: TRBV10-3
cdr3_nt: TGTGCCACCAGTGAACCTTTCGGCGAGCAGTACTTC; cdr3_aa: CATSEPFGEQYF; clone_size: many; d_call: .; j_call: TRBJ2-7; v_call: TRBV24-1
cdr3_nt: TGTGCCAGCAGCCTTCGACGGGGGGAGGGCAATCAGCCCCAGCATTTT; cdr3_aa: CASSLRRGEGNQPQHF; clone_size: .; d_call: .; j_call: TRBJ1-5; v_call: TRBV7-8
cdr3_nt: TGTGCCAGTAAAGCAGGAAACTATGGCTACACCTTC; cdr3_aa: CASKAGNYGYTF; clone_size: .; d_call: .; j_call: TRBJ1-2; v_call: TRBV19
cdr3_nt: TGTGCCAGCAGCGTAACCGGGCCTCGGGAGGGAAACACCATATATTTT; cdr3_aa: CASSVTGPREGNTIYF; clone_size: few; d_call: .; j_call: TRBJ1-3; v_call: TRBV9
cdr3_nt: TGTGCCAGCATTCCCCGGGGACTCTCTGGAAACACCATATATTTT; cdr3_aa: CASIPRGLSGNTIYF; clone_size: .; d_call: .; j_call: TRBJ1-3; v_call: TRBV28
cdr3_nt: TGTGCCAGCAGCCTCGGACTAGCGGGAGTGAATGAGCAGTTCTTC; cdr3_aa: CASSLGLAGVNEQFF; clone_size: .; d_call: TRBD2; j_call: TRBJ2-1; v_call: TRBV6-5
cdr3_nt: TGCGCCAGCAGCCCCGGGACTAGAAGCGAGACCCAGTACTTC; cdr3_aa: CASSPGTRSETQYF; clone_size: .; d_call: TRBD2; j_call: TRBJ2-5; v_call: TRBV5-1
cdr3_nt: TGTGCCAGCAGCTTCCAGGCCCCGTACACCGGGGAGCTGTTTTTT; cdr3_aa: CASSFQAPYTGELFF; clone_size: .; d_call: .; j_call: TRBJ2-2; v_call: TRBV7-8
cdr3_nt: TGTGCCAGCAGCTTAGTCGCTGGGGCGGGCACAGATACGCAGTATTTT; cdr3_aa: CASSLVAGAGTDTQYF; clone_size: .; d_call: .; j_call: TRBJ2-3; v_call: TRBV7-2
cdr3_nt: TGCGCCAGCAGCCTGGGACAGAGAAGCGGGGAGCTGTTTTTT; cdr3_aa: CASSLGQRSGELFF; clone_size: .; d_call: TRBD1; j_call: TRBJ2-2; v_call: TRBV5-1
cdr3_nt: TGTGCCAGCAGCAAAGACCGGGCTCTAGCGGGAGGGCAAAGCACAGATACGCAGTATTTT; cdr3_aa: CASSKDRALAGGQSTDTQYF; clone_size: .; d_call: TRBD2; j_call: TRBJ2-3; v_call: TRBV5-5
cdr3_nt: TGTGCCAGCAGCTTGGAGGCAGGGGGCATAAGCTACACCTTC; cdr3_aa: CASSLEAGGISYTF; clone_size: .; d_call: TRBD1; j_call: TRBJ1-2; v_call: TRBV5-4
cdr3_nt: TGTGCCAGCAGCTGGGGGATAGCGGGAGTTTTTGAGCAGTTCTTC; cdr3_aa: CASSWGIAGVFEQFF; clone_size: .; d_call: TRBD2; j_call: TRBJ2-1; v_call: TRBV7-2
cdr3_nt: TGTGCCAGCAGTTTCGGGGGGTTCTATAATTCACCCCTCCACTTT; cdr3_aa: CASSFGGFYNSPLHF; clone_size: .; d_call: .; j_call: TRBJ1-6; v_call: TRBV28
cdr3_nt: TGTGCCAGCAGCCGCACAGGAGCCTATGGCTACACCTTC; cdr3_aa: CASSRTGAYGYTF; clone_size: few; d_call: .; j_call: TRBJ1-2; v_call: TRBV6-2/TRBV6-3
cdr3_nt: TGTGCCAGCAGCCTTCCACTAGCCCGCGGTCAAGATACGCAGTATTTT; cdr3_aa: CASSLPLARGQDTQYF; clone_size: .; d_call: .; j_call: TRBJ2-3; v_call: TRBV6-2/TRBV6-3
cdr3_nt: TGTGCCAGCAGCCTCTCAGGACTAGCGCAAGAGACCCAGTACTTC; cdr3_aa: CASSLSGLAQETQYF; clone_size: few; d_call: TRBD2; j_call: TRBJ2-5; v_call: TRBV9
cdr3_nt: TGTGCCAGCAGCTCGGGACAGGGGAGGGAGAGCAATGAGCAGTTCTTC; cdr3_aa: CASSSGQGRESNEQFF; clone_size: .; d_call: TRBD1; j_call: TRBJ2-1; v_call: TRBV11-3
cdr3_nt: TGTGCCAGTAGTGGGGACCGGGACACCCTCGATCCCAATGAAAAACTGTTTTTT; cdr3_aa: CASSGDRDTLDPNEKLFF; clone_size: .; d_call: .; j_call: TRBJ1-4; v_call: TRBV19
cdr3_nt: TGTGCCAGCAGCTCGCTCGGAGGCGGGCCCTCTCTGAACGAGCAGTACTTC; cdr3_aa: CASSSLGGGPSLNEQYF; clone_size: .; d_call: .; j_call: TRBJ2-7; v_call: TRBV11-2
cdr3_nt: TGTGCCAGCACCCCAGGGGGCGAAGGGGAAAAACTGTTTTTT; cdr3_aa: CASTPGGEGEKLFF; clone_size: .; d_call: TRBD1; j_call: TRBJ1-4; v_call: TRBV3-1/TRBV3-2
cdr3_nt: TGTGCCAGCAGCTCCTATCTAAAGACATCCAACTATGGCTACACCTTC; cdr3_aa: CASSSYLKTSNYGYTF; clone_size: .; d_call: .; j_call: TRBJ1-2; v_call: TRBV5-5
cdr3_nt: TGTGCCAGCAGCTCCCAAAGGGGCCTCGCAACTAATGAAAAACTGTTTTTT; cdr3_aa: CASSSQRGLATNEKLFF; clone_size: .; d_call: .; j_call: TRBJ1-4; v_call: TRBV7-2
cdr3_nt: TGTGCCAGTAGTACAGAAGGGACAGGCCTGGGTAATGAAAAACTGTTTTTT; cdr3_aa: CASSTEGTGLGNEKLFF; clone_size: .; d_call: TRBD1; j_call: TRBJ1-4; v_call: TRBV19